This entry is about one T cell receptor (beta chain). Its matching antigen is unknown. Trimming pared 3 bases from V and 2 bases from J, leaving 13 bases between. Germline loops: CDR1 MNHEY, CDR2 SMNVEV (reference sequence). The CDR3 contains 15 residues. The data belong to a study of cytomegalovirus exposure and HLA in healthy donors. Broader study findings: An Asian-associated ancestry cluster reportedly showed fewer N-insertions than the roughly 670-donor mean in a later analysis.

The PCR was carried out with 60 Vbeta primers and 13 Jbeta primers. Sequenced by immunoSEQ multiplex PCR; TCRdb stores in-frame clones only, minus some. The sample consists of approximately 280,000 clones, roughly 88% of them appearing once. The gene calls are TRBV27 and TRBJ1-1; the D gene is possibly TRBD1 (5 bases). This clonotype was obtained from a man between 40 and 49 years old in good health and CMV-seropositive. Sequencing input: PBMCs. DNA of the CDR3: TGTGCCAGCAGTTTTTCAGGGAGGGCTAACACTGAAGCTTTCTTT. Translation gives CASSFSGRANTEAFF.